The 20 T cell receptor beta chains in this list originate from one sample, sequenced in a study of blood T cells in healthy people across ages. Alongside a J-beta primer mix, a sample-barcoded 5' primer served in a second PCR lasting about 7 to 11 cycles. TCRdb independently ran MiXCR on the 5' RACE reads; one entry per CDR3 protein. The sample has hundreds of thousands of distinct CDR3 sequences; roughly 50% are singletons. Sequences were obtained from blood. These receptors came from a middle-aged man in good health.

This clonotype was detected only a few times. V gene TRBV15 combines with J gene TRBJ2-1, with 8 positions matching TRBD2. In germline, CDR1 is LNHNV, CDR2 YYDKDF (reference sequence). V lost 8 bases and J lost 0; bases outside the gene matches: 6. The CDR3 length is 15 residues. For the CDR3, the DNA is TGTGCCACCGGCCCAGCGGGAGTCTCCTACAATGAGCAGTTCTTC. Protein: CATGPAGVSYNEQFF.

J is TRBJ1-4 and V is TRBV4-2; possible D gene TRBD1, 5 bases. V lost 5 bases to trimming and J lost 5 bases, with 15 bases between them. Per the germline V gene, CDR1 is LGHNA and CDR2 is YNFKEQ. The CDR3 contains 15 residues. CDR3 in amino acids: CASSASGDYNEKLFF. The CDR3 DNA reads as TGTGCCAGCAGCGCTAGCGGGGACTACAATGAAAAACTGTTTTTT.

This clonotype was seen only a few times. The chain uses TRBV4-2 and TRBJ2-1; either TRBD1 or TRBD2 may supply D (6 bases each). The germline V gene encodes CDR1 LGHNA and CDR2 YNFKEQ. Trimming took off 3 bases at V and 7 bases at J, with 16 bases between the two ends. The CDR3 consists of 15 residues. CDR3 region: CASSHRSGAENEQFF. The CDR3 nucleotides read TGTGCCAGCAGCCACCGATCGGGGGCGGAGAATGAGCAGTTCTTC.

The rearrangement uses TRBV20-1 and TRBJ2-3, with D possibly being TRBD2 (5 bases). Trimming shortened V by 4 bases and J by 3 bases, and 14 bases separated the two germline ends. Per the germline V gene, CDR1 is DFQATT and CDR2 is SNEGSKA (reference sequence). The CDR3 has 14 amino acids. In nucleotides, the CDR3 is TGCAGTGCTAATACGGGCGGAGGAACAGATACGCAGTATTTT. Translated, it gives CSANTGGGTDTQYF.

The J gene is TRBJ2-7, the V gene TRBV5-1; D gene ambiguous. The CDR3 covers 15 residues. Trimming pared 4 bases from V and 2 bases from J, leaving 16 bases between. Germline CDR1 reads SGHRS; CDR2 reads YFSETQ. In DNA form, the CDR3 reads TGCGCCAGCAGCCTGGACGGCGTAGGAACCTACGAGCAGTACTTC. Its protein is CASSLDGVGTYEQYF.

This clonotype has just one count. V usage is TRBV4-3 and J usage is TRBJ2-3, with 9 bases identical to TRBD2. The CDR3 has 19 residues. The V and J ends lost 3 bases and 4 bases, in that order; junction bases with no gene match: 17. Germline CDR1 is LGHNA and CDR2 is YSLEER. The CDR3 protein is CASSHNPVRAGGGSDTQYF. In nucleotides, the CDR3 is TGCGCCAGCAGCCACAATCCGGTTCGAGCGGGAGGTGGATCAGATACGCAGTATTTT.

The J gene is TRBJ2-5, the V gene TRBV15; D not certain. The V and J ends lost 0 bases and 5 bases respectively, with 7 bases between them. Germline values: CDR1 LNHNV, CDR2 YYDKDF (reference sequence). The length of the CDR3 is 13 residues. CDR3 residues: CATSRDSKETQYF. DNA for the CDR3: TGTGCCACCAGCAGAGACAGCAAGGAGACCCAGTACTTC. Drawing the rest from reference TRBV15 and TRBJ2-5, the complete variable domain is DAMVIQNPRYQVTQFGKPVTLSCSQTLNHNVMYWYQQKSSQAPKLLFHYYDKDFNNEADTPDNFQSRRPNTSFCFLDIRSPGLGDTAMYLCATSRDSKETQYFGPGTRLLVL.

This clonotype was detected once. This rearrangement joins TRBV9 to TRBJ1-1; D call uncertain. V lost 1 base to trimming and J lost 3 bases, with 10 bases between them. Germline V gives CDR1 SGDLS, CDR2 YYNGEE. CDR3 length: 14 amino acids. The CDR3 nucleotides are TGTGCCAGCAGCGTAATCGAAGTTCACACTGAAGCTTTCTTT. Residues: CASSVIEVHTEAFF.

The chain employs TRBV5-1 and TRBJ2-1; 9 nucleotides agree with TRBD1. The ends lost 4 bases at V and 8 bases at J; junction bases unmatched: 7. The length of the CDR3 is 14 residues. Germline loops: CDR1 SGHRS, CDR2 YFSETQ. The CDR3 sequence is CASSIGTGFHEQFF. The CDR3, as DNA: TGCGCCAGCAGCATCGGGACAGGGTTCCATGAGCAGTTCTTC.

This clonotype was seen at least ten times. The gene calls are TRBV29-1 and TRBJ1-1; D is perhaps TRBD1 (5 bases). V gave up 1 base and J gave up 6 bases, with 15 bases separating them. CDR1 is SQVTM and CDR2 is ANQGSEA in the germline V gene. The CDR3 has 14 residues. The CDR3 DNA is TGCAGCGTTGAAGTGGGACGGGGCGTCTCTGAAGCTTTCTTT. This encodes CSVEVGRGVSEAFF.

J is TRBJ1-1 and V is TRBV10-3, with 7 bases fitting TRBD1. V lost 2 bases and J lost 4; bases outside the gene matches: 1. CDR3 length: 13 residues. Looked up from germline, CDR1 is ENHRY and CDR2 is SYGVKD. Here the CDR3 DNA reads TGTGCCATCAGTGAGGAGGGGGCCACTGAAGCTTTCTTT. It codes for CAISEEGATEAFF.

The J gene is TRBJ2-1, the V gene TRBV7-3; 13 bases fit TRBD2. Germline CDR1 and CDR2: SGHTA and FQGTGA. With 5 bases clipped from V and 8 bases from J, the junction kept 15 bases outside the gene matches. CDR3 length: 18 amino acids. In nucleotides, the CDR3 is TGTGCCAGCAGCCCCTACGGACTACTAGCGGGAGGGATAGATGAGCAGTTCTTC. Translating gives CASSPYGLLAGGIDEQFF.

This clonotype was seen repeatedly, ten times or more. A much larger clone differs from this one at a single base, so this may be a read error. V and J are TRBV29-1 and TRBJ2-1; D is possibly TRBD2 (7 bases). The length of the CDR3 is 21 residues. V lost 5 bases and J lost 1, with 33 bases in between. Per germline, CDR1 SQVTM and CDR2 ANQGSEA. CDR3 sequence: CSVRRSEVLGGIRGSYNEQFF. CDR3 coding DNA: TGCAGCGTTAGAAGGAGTGAGGTGTTGGGGGGGATAAGGGGGTCCTACAATGAGCAGTTCTTC.

The V call is TRBV20-1, the J call TRBJ2-5; D remains unclear. This CDR3 spans 13 amino acids. The germline V and J ends were trimmed by 4 bases and 4 bases, with 13 bases remaining between them. The germline V gene has CDR1 DFQATT and CDR2 SNEGSKA (reference sequence). The CDR3 DNA is TGCAGTGCTAATTCTCCAGTCCCAGAGACCCAGTACTTC. Its translation is CSANSPVPETQYF.

In its sample, this clonotype was seen a few times. V is TRBV3-1 and J is TRBJ2-7; D is ambiguous. Trimming took 0 bases from V and 0 from J, leaving 6 bases between them. CDR1 is LGHDT and CDR2 is YNNKEL in the germline V gene (reference sequence). CDR3 length: 14 amino acids. The CDR3 spells CASSQDVNSYEQYF. The CDR3 DNA is TGTGCCAGCAGCCAAGATGTCAACTCCTACGAGCAGTACTTC.

This clonotype appeared a few times. The chain uses TRBV6-4 and TRBJ2-3; 8 nucleotides match TRBD2. CDR3 length: 15 amino acids. J was trimmed by 4 bases and V by 0 bases; bases with no gene match: 3. Germline lookup yields CDR1 MRHNA and CDR2 SNTAGT. CDR3 region: CASSDSAGGADTQYF. The CDR3 bases are TGTGCCAGCAGTGACTCGGCGGGGGGCGCAGATACGCAGTATTTT.

This rearrangement joins TRBV6-9 to TRBJ2-1; tentatively, D is TRBD2 (5 bases). Germline V gene data show CDR1 as MNHGY and CDR2 as SVAAGI. The CDR3 consists of 16 residues. V lost 4 bases, J lost 2 bases, and 15 bases lay in between. This chain's CDR3 is CASSFGPAATYNEQFF. The CDR3 nucleotides read TGTGCCAGCAGTTTTGGGCCAGCGGCCACCTACAATGAGCAGTTCTTC.

The chain joins TRBV4-1 to TRBJ1-1; no definite D call. The V and J ends lost 2 bases and 0 bases respectively, with 7 bases between them. The CDR3 runs 14 residues. CDR1 MGHRA and CDR2 YSYEKL come from the germline V gene. The CDR3 DNA sequence: TGCGCCAGCAGCCAATTTACCATGAACACTGAAGCTTTCTTT. It encodes CASSQFTMNTEAFF.

The chain employs TRBV9 and TRBJ2-1, with a tentative D call TRBD2 (5 bases). The CDR3 is made up of 14 amino acids. Trimming took 7 bases from V and 0 from J, leaving 11 bases between them. Germline V gene sequence: CDR1 SGDLS, CDR2 YYNGEE. The CDR3 loop reads CASSVGSSYNEQFF. In nucleotides, the CDR3 is TGTGCCAGCTCAGTGGGGAGCTCCTACAATGAGCAGTTCTTC.

The CDR3 bases are TGCAGCGTTGAAGATGCAGCAGGGTCGACCAGGGGTGAAAAACTGTTTTTT. Its translation: CSVEDAAGSTRGEKLFF. The rearrangement links TRBV29-1 to TRBJ1-4; the D gene is possibly TRBD1 (6 bases). Germline-derived CDR1 and CDR2 are SQVTM and ANQGSEA. CDR3 length: 17 residues. The germline V and J ends were trimmed by 0 bases and 7 bases, with 21 bases remaining between them. The full variable domain, completed using reference TRBV29-1 and TRBJ1-4, is SAVISQKPSRDICQRGTSLTIQCQVDSQVTMMFWYRQQPGQSLTLIATANQGSEATYESGFVIDKFPISRPNLTFSTLTVSNMSPEDSSIYLCSVEDAAGSTRGEKLFFGSGTQLSVL.